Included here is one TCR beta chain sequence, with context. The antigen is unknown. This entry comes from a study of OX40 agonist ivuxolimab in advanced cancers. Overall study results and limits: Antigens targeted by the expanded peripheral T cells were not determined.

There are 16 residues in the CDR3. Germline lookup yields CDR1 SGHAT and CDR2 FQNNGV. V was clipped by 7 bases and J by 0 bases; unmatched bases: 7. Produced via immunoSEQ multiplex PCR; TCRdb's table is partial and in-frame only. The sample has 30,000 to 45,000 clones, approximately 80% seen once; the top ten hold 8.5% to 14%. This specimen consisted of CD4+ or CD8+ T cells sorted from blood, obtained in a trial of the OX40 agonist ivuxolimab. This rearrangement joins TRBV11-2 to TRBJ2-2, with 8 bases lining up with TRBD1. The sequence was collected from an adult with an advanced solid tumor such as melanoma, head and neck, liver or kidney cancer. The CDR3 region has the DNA TGTGCCAGCATCACGACAGGGGCCGCGAACACCGGGGAGCTGTTTTTT. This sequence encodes CASITTGAANTGELFF.